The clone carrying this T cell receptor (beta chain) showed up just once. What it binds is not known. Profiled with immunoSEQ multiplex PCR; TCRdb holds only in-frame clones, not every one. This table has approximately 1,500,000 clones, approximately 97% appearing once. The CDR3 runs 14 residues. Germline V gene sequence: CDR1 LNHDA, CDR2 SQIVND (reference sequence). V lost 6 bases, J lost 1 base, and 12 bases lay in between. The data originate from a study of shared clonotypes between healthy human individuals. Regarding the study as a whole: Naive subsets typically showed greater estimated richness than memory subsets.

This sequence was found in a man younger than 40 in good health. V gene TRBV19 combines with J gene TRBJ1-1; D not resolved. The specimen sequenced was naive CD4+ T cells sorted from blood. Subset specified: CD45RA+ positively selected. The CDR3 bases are TGTGCCAGTAGACCCCACAGCCGGAACACTGAAGCTTTCTTT. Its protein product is CASRPHSRNTEAFF.